This TCR beta chain was obtained from a study of T cell repertoires in cytomegalovirus infection. TCRdb passed the reads through MiXCR, listing each CDR3 protein once. The table shows some 270,000 distinct CDR3 sequences, with 20% to 25% occurring only once. This clonotype was detected many times. As yet, its antigen is unknown. After removal of 5 bases from V and 4 bases from J, the junction contained 12 bases not matched to a gene. This CDR3 has 16 amino acids. Per the germline V gene, CDR1 is SGHTA and CDR2 is FQGNSA. This receptor was taken from a human donor in good health (CMV status not recorded). Some clones in this sample may be carry-over from other donors' samples. This chain connects TRBV7-2 to TRBJ1-2, with TRBD1 matching 8 bases. The material sequenced was cultured PBMCs, taken from culture after CMV antigen stimulation. The chain's CDR3 is CASSPEGTGDFYGYTF. The CDR3 nucleotides are TGTGCCAGCAGCCCCGAAGGGACAGGTGATTTCTATGGCTACACCTTC.